This TCR beta chain was identified during a study of CD8+CD57+ T cells in acquired aplastic anemia. Study at large: Sorted CD4+ and CD8+ cells yielded DNA averaging about 2.9 ug.

Comments on this clonotype: Its matching antigen is unknown.

The CDR3 consists of 16 residues. V lost 5 bases to trimming and J lost 6 bases; unmatched junction nucleotides: 7. Per germline, CDR1 SSHAT and CDR2 FNYEAQ (reference sequence). For sequencing, patients were chosen who had shown expansion of CD8+CD57+ cells by flow cytometry. Patients had received no therapy at the time of blood sampling. The TCR beta profiling, which covered VDJ combination and CDR3 sequence, was carried out using genomic DNA as the template. TCRdb ran MiXCR on the reads and lists one entry per CDR3 protein. The data hold about 150,000 distinct CDR3 sequences, with about 48% observed a single time. Notes on the study in general: A significant difference in CD8+ Simpson's diversity between patients and controls was not found.

This receptor was obtained from a human donor with aplastic anemia. Sequencing input: sorted CD4+, CD8+, or CD8+CD57+ T cells (not recorded which) from PBMCs. J is TRBJ2-1 and V is TRBV7-7, with 13 positions matching TRBD2. The CDR3 DNA reads as TGTGCCAGCAGCCCCGGGACTAGCGGGACAGCCAATGAGCAGTTCTTC. It specifies CASSPGTSGTANEQFF.